The source of this TCR beta chain is a study of OX40 agonist ivuxolimab in advanced cancers. About the study: Therapy given before enrollment (anti-PD-1, anti-PD-L1 or anti-CTLA-4) was allowed, and around 44% had some. Study-wide results and caveats: Partial responders at 0.1-3.0 mg/kg showed near-lowest clonal expansion. No determination was made of the antigen specificity of the expanded peripheral T cells. Normalized T-cell clonal expansion was also low in a subset of nonresponders.

Here immunoSEQ multiplex PCR was the method, and the copy in TCRdb shows in-frame clones only, minus some. The sample records tens of thousands of clones, around 83% being singletons. As for this clone: No antigen is known for it.

CDR3 length equals 16 residues. Germline V lookup: CDR1 SGHRS, CDR2 YFSETQ. V lost 3 bases to trimming and J lost 0 bases; unmatched junction nucleotides: 5. The receptor's source is an adult with an advanced solid tumor such as melanoma, head and neck, liver or kidney cancer. The rearrangement joins TRBV5-1 to TRBJ1-4; 7 nucleotides match TRBD1. Sequences were derived from CD4+ or CD8+ T cells sorted from blood, sampled in a trial of the OX40 agonist ivuxolimab. The CDR3 loop is CASSSGQYATNEKLFF. In DNA, the CDR3 is TGCGCCAGCAGCTCGGGACAGTATGCAACTAATGAAAAACTGTTTTTT. Filled out from reference TRBV5-1 and TRBJ1-4, the complete variable domain reads KAGVTQTPRYLIKTRGQQVTLSCSPISGHRSVSWYQQTPGQGLQFLFEYFSETQRNKGNFPGRFSGRQFSNSRSEMNVSTLELGDSALYLCASSSGQYATNEKLFFGSGTQLSVL.